This passage covers 26 T cell receptor beta chains from one sample sequenced in a study of cytomegalovirus exposure and HLA in healthy donors. Primers included in the PCR were 60 Vbeta and 13 Jbeta primers. Sequenced by immunoSEQ multiplex PCR; TCRdb stores in-frame clones only, minus some. The sample lists around 150,000 clones; 70% to 90% were seen once. Sequenced input: PBMCs. These receptors were collected from a woman between 35 and 50 years old in good health and CMV-seropositive.

The V call is TRBV19, the J call TRBJ2-5; 10 bases line up with TRBD2. This CDR3 is built from 15 residues. V gave up 7 bases and J gave up 5 bases; unmatched junction bases: 10. Looked up from germline, CDR1 is LNHDA and CDR2 is SQIVND (reference sequence). In DNA, the CDR3 is TGTGCCAGTAAATCGAGCGGGAGGGCCGGGGAGACCCAGTACTTC. It encodes CASKSSGRAGETQYF.

V gene TRBV27 combines with J gene TRBJ2-1; weak D call: TRBD1 (6 bases). Germline-derived CDR1 and CDR2 are MNHEY and SMNVEV (reference sequence). The CDR3 is 13 amino acids. V was pared by 7 bases and J by 4 bases, with 11 bases between. The CDR3 region is CASIGTLYNEQFF. The CDR3 coding sequence is TGTGCCAGCATAGGGACATTGTACAATGAGCAGTTCTTC.

The chain has TRBV30 and TRBJ2-7; 11 positions match TRBD1. CDR3 length: 11 residues. With 8 bases clipped from V and 3 bases from J, the junction kept 0 bases outside the gene matches. Per the germline V gene, CDR1 is GTSNPN and CDR2 is SVGIG (reference sequence). The CDR3 nucleotides read TGTGCCGGGACAGGGGGCTACGAGCAGTACTTC. Translating it yields CAGTGGYEQYF.

CDR3: CAWSGGGTQYF. The CDR3 region has the DNA TGTGCCTGGAGTGGAGGGGGGACCCAGTACTTC. The V call is TRBV30, the J call TRBJ2-5; D might be TRBD1 (6 bases). Germline values: CDR1 GTSNPN, CDR2 SVGIG (reference sequence). V was trimmed by 1 base and J by 7 bases, leaving 7 bases between them. The CDR3 runs 11 residues.

CDR3 residues: CASSDFPLSYEQYF. In nucleotides, the CDR3 is TGTGCCAGCAGTGACTTTCCCCTCTCCTACGAGCAGTACTTC. The chain joins TRBV6-5 to TRBJ2-7; D unclear. Trimming left V 5 bases short and J 0 bases short, with 11 bases between. There are 14 residues in the CDR3. CDR1 is MNHEY, CDR2 SVGAGI, per germline.

The chain joins TRBV19 to TRBJ1-1, with D tentatively TRBD1 (6 bases). Germline V gives CDR1 LNHDA, CDR2 SQIVND (reference sequence). The CDR3 spans 15 residues. The V end was cut by 8 bases, the J end by 4 bases, with 20 bases between. CDR3 amino acids: CASRGIGKGVTEAFF. The CDR3 DNA reads TGTGCCAGTCGGGGAATAGGGAAGGGGGTCACTGAAGCTTTCTTT.

Remarks on this clone: A junction end diverges from the germline sequence, so it may reflect a read error. This chain uses TRBV2 with TRBJ2-7; D unresolved. Germline V lookup: CDR1 SNHLY, CDR2 FYNNEI. This CDR3 is 16 amino acids long. The DNA for the CDR3 is TGTGCCAGCAGTCAGAACGTTGTATTAGCACGGTACGGGCAGTACTTC. It yields the protein CASSQNVVLARYGQYF.

This rearrangement joins TRBV6-5 to TRBJ1-2; D is perhaps TRBD1 (6 bases). V lost 6 bases and J 4 bases, leaving 12 bases between the germline ends. The CDR3 loop spans 13 amino acids. Germline-derived CDR1 and CDR2 are MNHEY and SVGAGI. The CDR3 here is CASSLQGSYGYTF. The CDR3 DNA reads as TGTGCCAGCAGCCTACAGGGATCCTATGGCTACACCTTC.

In this sample, this clone turned up a few times. The chain joins TRBV28 to TRBJ2-7; TRBD1 matches at 9 bases. Germline V gene lookup returns CDR1 MDHEN and CDR2 SYDVKM. This CDR3 region has 15 residues. After removal of 6 bases from V and 5 bases from J, the junction contained 11 bases not matched to a gene. The CDR3 DNA reads as TGTGCCAGCAGAGCTTCCGGGACAGGGTTCCACGAGCAGTACTTC. It is translated as CASRASGTGFHEQYF.

The V and J genes are TRBV9 and TRBJ1-1, with D tentatively TRBD1 (5 bases). V lost 2 bases to trimming and J lost 9 bases, with 26 bases between them. The CDR3 has 17 amino acids. Per the germline V gene, CDR1 is SGDLS and CDR2 is YYNGEE. CDR3 sequence reads: CASSVGGVRTPTTQAFF. As DNA, the CDR3 is TGTGCCAGCAGCGTTGGGGGGGTTAGAACGCCCACTACCCAAGCTTTCTTT.

The chain recombines TRBV15 with TRBJ2-2; a possible D gene is TRBD2 (7 bases). V gave up 1 base and J gave up 3 bases, with 9 bases separating them. Germline V CDR1 and CDR2: LNHNV, YYDKDF (reference sequence). The CDR3 extends over 15 amino acids. In nucleotides, the CDR3 is TGTGCCACCAGCAGAGGAGGGGGGGACACCGGGGAGCTGTTTTTT. As protein: CATSRGGGDTGELFF.

The chain is built from TRBV30 and TRBJ2-5, with D possibly matching TRBD1 (5 bases). The CDR3 length is 16 residues. Germline V gene data show CDR1 as GTSNPN and CDR2 as SVGIG (reference sequence). Trimming removed 4 bases from V and 3 bases from J, with 21 bases in between. The CDR3 DNA reads as TGTGCCTGGATTAGCTGGCAGGGTGGGGCTAAAGAGACCCAGTACTTC. It translates to CAWISWQGGAKETQYF.

This clone occurred once. CDR3 residues: CAWERAYNEQFF. The CDR3 bases are TGTGCCTGGGAGCGGGCCTACAATGAGCAGTTCTTC. The genes are TRBV30 and TRBJ2-1, with a weak D call TRBD2 (6 bases). The CDR3 loop spans 12 amino acids. Per the germline V gene, CDR1 is GTSNPN and CDR2 is SVGIG (reference sequence). V shed 5 bases and J shed 2 bases, with 7 bases lying between them.

V and J are TRBV2 and TRBJ1-1; TRBD1 agrees at 7 bases. The CDR3 runs 14 residues. Germline loops: CDR1 SNHLY, CDR2 FYNNEI. After removal of 7 bases from V and 1 base from J, the junction contained 6 bases not matched to a gene. CDR3 nucleotide sequence: TGTGCCAGCACCCAAGGGGGCCCGAACACTGAAGCTTTCTTT. This gives the protein CASTQGGPNTEAFF.

The V call is TRBV15, the J call TRBJ2-6; maybe TRBD1 (6 bases). The length of the CDR3 is 18 residues. V was pared by 0 bases and J by 0 bases, with 12 bases between. CDR1 and CDR2 (germline): LNHNV, YYDKDF (reference sequence). CDR3 sequence reads: CATSRDRQVSSGANVLTF. The DNA of the CDR3 is TGTGCCACCAGCAGAGATCGACAGGTCAGCTCTGGGGCCAACGTCCTGACTTTC. Combining the CDR3 with reference TRBV15 and TRBJ2-6 gives the whole variable domain DAMVIQNPRYQVTQFGKPVTLSCSQTLNHNVMYWYQQKSSQAPKLLFHYYDKDFNNEADTPDNFQSRRPNTSFCFLDIRSPGLGDTAMYLCATSRDRQVSSGANVLTFGAGSRLTVL.

The rearrangement uses TRBV21-1 and TRBJ1-2; the listed D gene, TRBD1, was not tested against the DNA. TRBV21-1 represents a pseudogene. The CDR3 is 13 amino acids. CDR3 nucleotides: TGTGCCAGCAGCAAGACAGGGGGTAGGGACTACACCTTC. Its translation is CASSKTGGRDYTF.

The rearrangement joins TRBV30 to TRBJ2-2; 8 bases match TRBD2. The V and J ends lost 3 bases and 8 bases, in that order; junction bases with no gene match: 11. CDR1 is GTSNPN and CDR2 is SVGIG in the germline V gene (reference sequence). This CDR3 is 15 amino acids long. The CDR3 DNA is TGTGCCTGGAGAGCGGCGGGGGGTAGGTCGGGGGAGCTGTTTTTT. As protein: CAWRAAGGRSGELFF.

This clone showed up just once. The chain couples TRBV6-5 to TRBJ1-1, with D maybe TRBD1 (5 bases). In germline, CDR1 is MNHEY, CDR2 SVGAGI. The ends were cut back, 0 bases at V and 0 bases at J, with 8 bases in the middle. CDR3 size: 15 residues. CDR3 nucleotides: TGTGCCAGCAGTTACTCGGGGACTCTGAACACTGAAGCTTTCTTT. It encodes CASSYSGTLNTEAFF.

The table lists this clone with a few counts. V usage is TRBV28 and J usage is TRBJ1-6, with D perhaps matching TRBD1 (6 bases). Germline V gene lookup returns CDR1 MDHEN and CDR2 SYDVKM. V shed 5 bases and J shed 10 bases, with 18 bases lying between them. The CDR3 contains 15 residues. CDR3 protein: CASSTGGGSSSPLHF. In DNA form, the CDR3 reads TGTGCCAGCAGTACGGGGGGGGGCTCGTCCTCACCCCTCCACTTT.

This chain uses TRBV27 with TRBJ2-5; TRBD2 is a possible D gene (6 bases). The germline CDR1 and CDR2 sequences are MNHEY and SMNVEV (reference sequence). V shed 2 bases and J shed 1 base, with 11 bases lying between them. The length of the CDR3 is 15 residues. The CDR3, as DNA: TGTGCCAGCAGTTTAGTGATGGGGGGCCAAGAGACCCAGTACTTC. It specifies CASSLVMGGQETQYF.

The chain uses TRBV6-5 and TRBJ1-1; D gene uncertain. The CDR3 consists of 13 residues. V lost 9 bases and J lost 4, with 15 bases in between. Germline CDR1 reads MNHEY; CDR2 reads SVGAGI. CDR3 loop: CASNSGPATEAFF. The CDR3 bases are TGTGCCAGTAACAGTGGGCCCGCCACTGAAGCTTTCTTT.

The rearrangement links TRBV6-1 to TRBJ2-7, with 7 bases identical to TRBD1. This CDR3 has 14 amino acids. Trimming removed 6 bases from V and 1 base from J; junction bases left unmatched: 6. CDR1 is MNHNS and CDR2 is SASEGT in the germline V gene. CDR3 amino acids: CASRNMDRSYEQYF. In DNA form, the CDR3 reads TGTGCCAGCAGGAATATGGACAGGTCCTACGAGCAGTACTTC.

The chain combines TRBV18 with TRBJ1-2; the D is unclear. From germline, CDR1 is KGHSH and CDR2 LQKENI. The CDR3 totals 14 residues. Trimming cost V 6 bases and J 0 bases, with 11 bases left between them. CDR3: CASSPTLTNYGYTF. The CDR3 bases are TGTGCCAGCTCCCCTACGTTGACTAACTATGGCTACACCTTC.

In regard to this clone: One junction end does not reproduce the germline sequence, and a read error may be involved. The genes are TRBV7-7 and TRBJ2-1; 11 nucleotides match TRBD2. In germline, CDR1 is SSHAT, CDR2 FNYEAQ (reference sequence). The CDR3 has 15 amino acids. Written as DNA, the CDR3 is TGTGCTAGCAGCCGAACTAGCGGGGGATACAATGAGCAGTTCTTC. Amino acids: CASSRTSGGYNEQFF.

The chain combines TRBV5-4 with TRBJ1-2, with D perhaps matching TRBD1 (5 bases). This CDR3 is built from 14 residues. The germline V gene has CDR1 SGHNT and CDR2 YYREEE (reference sequence). V was pared by 0 bases and J by 5 bases, with 11 bases between. CDR3 nucleotides: TGTGCCAGCAGCTTGGTTCCCAGGGATTATGGCTACACCTTC. Translated: CASSLVPRDYGYTF. The whole variable domain, filled in from reference TRBV5-4 and TRBJ1-2, reads ETGVTQSPTHLIKTRGQQVTLRCSSQSGHNTVSWYQQALGQGPQFIFQYYREEENGRGNFPPRFSGLQFPNYSSELNVNALELDDSALYLCASSLVPRDYGYTFGSGTRLTVV.

The gene calls are TRBV5-1 and TRBJ1-1, with unresolved D. V lost 1 base, J lost 4 bases, and 11 bases lay in between. The CDR3 totals 14 residues. The germline CDR1 and CDR2 sequences are SGHRS and YFSETQ. CDR3 sequence: CASSLNGQTTEAFF. CDR3 DNA sequence: TGCGCCAGCAGCTTGAATGGGCAGACCACTGAAGCTTTCTTT.